The 30 T cell receptor beta chains presented below share a single source sample, sequenced in a study of blood T cell repertoires in COVID-19. Assay: immunoSEQ multiplex PCR; the TCRdb copy retains only in-frame clones and omits some. This table has hundreds of thousands of clones, around 89% appearing once. Sequencing used peripheral blood. All receptors come from a woman in her twenties or thirties with COVID-19, enrolled during active disease.

This clone was seen a handful of times. This chain links TRBV2 with TRBJ2-1; the match to TRBD2 covers 10 bases. CDR3 length: 15 residues. CDR1 is SNHLY and CDR2 is FYNNEI in the germline V gene. J was trimmed by 7 bases and V by 7 bases; bases with no gene match: 10. CDR3: CASIASGRALNEQFF. The DNA for the CDR3 is TGTGCCAGCATTGCCAGCGGGAGGGCCCTAAATGAGCAGTTCTTC.

The rearrangement uses TRBV6-5 and TRBJ1-1, with D maybe TRBD1 (6 bases). The ends were cut back, 7 bases at V and 1 base at J, with 13 bases in the middle. The CDR3 is made up of 14 amino acids. Germline V CDR1 and CDR2: MNHEY, SVGAGI. This CDR3 reads CASNERGQNTEAFF. CDR3 coding DNA: TGTGCCAGCAACGAAAGGGGACAGAACACTGAAGCTTTCTTT.

V gene TRBV5-6 combines with J gene TRBJ2-7; D possibly corresponds to TRBD2 (6 bases). The V and J ends lost 0 bases and 5 bases respectively, with 9 bases between them. Germline V gene data show CDR1 as SGHDT and CDR2 as YYEEEE. CDR3 length: 13 residues. The CDR3 nucleotides are TGTGCCAGCAGCTTGGTCGGGAGTAACGAGCAGTACGTC. Protein sequence: CASSLVGSNEQYV.

The CDR3 region has the DNA TGTGCCAGTACCCTTGAGGGCAGCCCAGACACTGAAGCTTTCTTT. Translated, it gives CASTLEGSPDTEAFF. The chain links TRBV19 to TRBJ1-1; D gene ambiguous. V was cut by 7 bases and J by 3 bases, with 18 bases left in between. The CDR3 has 15 amino acids. Germline V lookup: CDR1 LNHDA, CDR2 SQIVND (reference sequence). Full variable domain (rest looked up from reference TRBV19 and TRBJ1-1): DGGITQSPKYLFRKEGQNVTLSCEQNLNHDAMYWYRQDPGQGLRLIYYSQIVNDFQKGDIAEGYSVSREKKESFPLTVTSAQKNPTAFYLCASTLEGSPDTEAFFGQGTRLTVV.

V and J are TRBV5-1 and TRBJ1-4; TRBD1 aligns across 7 bases. The V gene's germline CDR1 is SGHRS and CDR2 YFSETQ. V dropped 0 bases and J dropped 6; count of bases not matched to a gene: 5. This CDR3 region has 15 residues. This CDR3 is CASSLGDSRDEKLFF. The CDR3 coding sequence is TGCGCCAGCAGCTTGGGGGACAGTCGAGATGAAAAACTGTTTTTT.

The chain is built from TRBV6-5 and TRBJ1-1, with 10 bases that match TRBD1. The CDR3 length is 15 residues. Germline-derived CDR1 and CDR2 are MNHEY and SVGAGI. V gave up 5 bases and J gave up 7 bases; unmatched junction bases: 10. The CDR3 sequence is CASSLTRTGGREAFF. In DNA, the CDR3 is TGTGCCAGCAGTCTTACGAGGACAGGGGGTCGTGAAGCTTTCTTT.

The chain links TRBV6-5 to TRBJ1-3; D is possibly TRBD1 (6 bases). The germline V gene encodes CDR1 MNHEY and CDR2 SVGAGI. The length of the CDR3 is 13 residues. The ends were cut back, 7 bases at V and 4 bases at J, with 11 bases in the middle. CDR3 sequence (DNA): TGTGCCAGCAAACAGACAGGAGGAAACACCATATATTTT. Its protein product is CASKQTGGNTIYF.

The chain employs TRBV21-1 and TRBJ1-2. TRBV21-1 is a pseudogene locus. The CDR3 extends over 12 amino acids. The CDR3 DNA reads as TGTGCCAGCAAGAGTTCTAACTATGGCTACACCTTC. Translation gives CASKSSNYGYTF.

This chain joins TRBV28 and TRBJ1-1; D possibly corresponds to TRBD1 (5 bases). Germline V lookup: CDR1 MDHEN, CDR2 SYDVKM. The CDR3 sequence is 16 residues long. Trimming pared 6 bases from V and 1 base from J, leaving 18 bases between. The CDR3 reads CASSTYTGPSNTEAFF. Written as DNA, the CDR3 is TGTGCCAGCAGCACCTATACAGGACCGTCGAACACTGAAGCTTTCTTT.

A note on this clone: A read error may account for a junction end that differs from germline. CDR3: CATSAARGNSGYTF. The CDR3 DNA sequence: TGTGCCACCAGTGCCGCCAGGGGTAACTCTGGCTACACCTTC. This chain uses TRBV24-1 with TRBJ1-2; possible D gene TRBD1, 6 bases. The CDR3 consists of 14 residues. Germline lookup yields CDR1 KGHDR and CDR2 SFDVKD.

The genes are TRBV21-1 and TRBJ2-7; the table's D call of TRBD2 was not tested on the DNA. TRBV21-1 is annotated as a pseudogene. The CDR3 consists of 20 residues. CDR3 residues: CASSKVGEAGRLIIHYEQYV. As DNA, the CDR3 is TGTGCCAGCAGCAAAGTAGGCGAAGCGGGACGCCTAATTATCCACTACGAGCAGTACGTC.

The V gene is TRBV28, the J gene TRBJ1-5; a weak D match, TRBD1 (5 bases). Trimming left V 3 bases short and J 8 bases short, with 11 bases between. The CDR3 is made up of 13 amino acids. Per the germline V gene, CDR1 is MDHEN and CDR2 is SYDVKM. In nucleotides, the CDR3 is TGTGCCAGCAGTTTTGGGGCCTATGAGCCCCAGCATTTT. This translates into CASSFGAYEPQHF.

The chain recombines TRBV19 with TRBJ2-6; 8 nucleotides match TRBD2. J lost 1 base, V lost 8 bases, and 7 bases had no gene match. Germline V gene sequence: CDR1 LNHDA, CDR2 SQIVND (reference sequence). This CDR3 is built from 16 residues. In DNA form, the CDR3 reads TGTGCCAGTTCCCCGGGGGGGCTATCTGGGGCCAACGTCCTGACTTTC. Amino acid sequence: CASSPGGLSGANVLTF.

This chain joins TRBV24-1 and TRBJ1-2; the D gene is possibly TRBD1 (5 bases). V was cut by 0 bases and J by 3 bases, with 7 bases left in between. Per the germline V gene, CDR1 is KGHDR and CDR2 is SFDVKD. The CDR3 length is 14 residues. This chain's CDR3 is CATSDLGRDYGYTF. For the CDR3, the DNA is TGTGCCACCAGTGATTTGGGCAGGGACTATGGCTACACCTTC.

The J gene is TRBJ1-5, the V gene TRBV10-3; D unclear. The germline V gene has CDR1 ENHRY and CDR2 SYGVKD. This CDR3 has 12 residues. V lost 4 bases and J 5 bases, leaving 6 bases between the germline ends. CDR3 residues: CAISVGDQPQHF. CDR3 in DNA: TGTGCCATCAGTGTTGGAGATCAGCCCCAGCATTTT.

V and J are TRBV9 and TRBJ2-7, with no clear D. The germline V gene encodes CDR1 SGDLS and CDR2 YYNGEE. Trimming removed 0 bases at V and 2 bases at J, with 6 bases between. The CDR3 has 13 residues. The chain's CDR3 is CASSVDLPYEQYF. CDR3 coding DNA: TGTGCCAGCAGCGTAGACCTACCCTACGAGCAGTACTTC. The whole variable domain, remainder taken from reference TRBV9 and TRBJ2-7, is DSGVTQTPKHLITATGQRVTLRCSPRSGDLSVYWYQQSLDQGLQFLIQYYNGEERAKGNILERFSAQQFPDLHSELNLSSLELGDSALYFCASSVDLPYEQYFGPGTRLTVT.

This chain links TRBV7-2 with TRBJ1-2; D perhaps matches TRBD1 (5 bases). The ends were cut back, 5 bases at V and 11 bases at J, with 15 bases in the middle. The germline V gene encodes CDR1 SGHTA and CDR2 FQGNSA. The CDR3 contains 12 residues. This CDR3 reads CASSPPEGRYTF. The CDR3 bases are TGTGCCAGCAGCCCCCCGGAGGGGAGGTACACCTTC.

For the CDR3, the DNA is TGTGCCAGCAGTAGGACTAGCGGGTCGGCCAAAAACATTCAGTACTTC. Translating it yields CASSRTSGSAKNIQYF. The genes are TRBV9 and TRBJ2-4; TRBD2 matches 11 bases. The CDR3 spans 16 residues. V lost 5 bases, J lost 1 base, and 5 bases stayed unmatched. Germline CDR1 is SGDLS and CDR2 is YYNGEE.

This sequence joins TRBV12-3 or TRBV12-4 and TRBJ2-3, with unresolved D. Trimming took off 3 bases at V and 1 base at J, with 5 bases between the two ends. This CDR3 comprises 13 residues. The CDR3 coding sequence is TGTGCCAGCAGTTTCCCGGGCACAGATACGCAGTATTTT. Translated, it gives CASSFPGTDTQYF.

This chain connects TRBV11-2 to TRBJ2-7, with D perhaps matching TRBD2 (6 bases). The germline gives CDR1 SGHAT, CDR2 FQNNGV. The CDR3 runs 15 residues. The V and J ends lost 1 base and 4 bases respectively, with 14 bases between them. The CDR3 DNA sequence: TGTGCCAGCAGCTTAGTGGGACGGCGGGGATACGAGCAGTACGTC. It codes for CASSLVGRRGYEQYV.

V and J are TRBV28 and TRBJ1-2; no clear D. Trimming cost V 6 bases and J 4 bases, with 12 bases left between them. CDR1 and CDR2 from the germline V gene are MDHEN and SYDVKM. The CDR3 covers 13 residues. DNA of the CDR3: TGTGCCAGCAGACTAGGAGTAACCTATGGCTACACCTTC. It codes for CASRLGVTYGYTF.

Comment on this clone: This CDR3 is also generated by other DNA sequences in the sample. The chain uses TRBV5-6 and TRBJ2-3, with D maybe TRBD2 (6 bases). Germline CDR1 is SGHDT and CDR2 is YYEEEE. Trimming cost V 0 bases and J 4 bases, with 6 bases left between them. The CDR3 is made up of 13 amino acids. The CDR3 DNA reads as TGTGCCAGCAGCTTGGGCGGGGCAGATACGCAGTATTTT. Amino acid sequence: CASSLGGADTQYF.

This rearrangement joins TRBV15 to TRBJ2-7; the match to TRBD1 covers 7 bases. The CDR3 runs 14 residues. V trimming: 4 bases; J trimming: 3 bases; junction bases outside the gene matches: 6. Germline CDR1 and CDR2: LNHNV and YYDKDF (reference sequence). This CDR3 is CATSMNRGNYEQYF. CDR3 coding DNA: TGTGCCACCAGCATGAACAGGGGAAACTACGAGCAGTACTTC.

The chain couples TRBV4-1 to TRBJ2-1; 8 bases agree with TRBD1. Trimming cost V 2 bases and J 6 bases; bases outside gene matches: 3. The CDR3 consists of 14 residues. Germline values: CDR1 MGHRA, CDR2 YSYEKL. The CDR3 protein is CASSQSTGGNEQFF. The CDR3 nucleotides read TGCGCCAGCAGCCAATCCACAGGGGGCAATGAGCAGTTCTTC.

This sequence joins TRBV2 and TRBJ2-3; D is possibly TRBD2 (6 bases). The V end lost 6 bases, the J end lost 6 bases, and 16 bases lay between the germline ends. The length of the CDR3 is 14 residues. CDR1 and CDR2 from the germline V gene are SNHLY and FYNNEI. The CDR3 reads CASSGDFSGDTQYF. CDR3 DNA sequence: TGTGCCAGCAGCGGGGACTTCTCCGGGGATACGCAGTATTTT.

The chain carries TRBV28 and TRBJ1-2; 7 bases align to TRBD1. Germline assignment: CDR1 MDHEN and CDR2 SYDVKM. V trimming: 6 bases; J trimming: 8 bases; junction bases outside the gene matches: 15. The CDR3 length is 15 residues. The CDR3 coding sequence is TGTGCCAGCAGGGAACTTAAAGGGGGCTTAGGCGGCTACACCTTC. Its translation: CASRELKGGLGGYTF.

This clone has a single count. The rearrangement uses TRBV24-1 and TRBJ1-6; D uncertain. CDR3 length: 14 amino acids. Trimming took off 5 bases at V and 10 bases at J, with 14 bases between the two ends. CDR1 is KGHDR and CDR2 is SFDVKD in the germline V gene. The CDR3 DNA reads TGTGCCACCAGTGTTGGAAGGGCGGGATCACCCCTCCACTTT. This encodes CATSVGRAGSPLHF.

The J gene is TRBJ2-1, the V gene TRBV10-3; 9 bases match TRBD2. After removal of 3 bases from V and 8 bases from J, the junction contained 14 bases not matched to a gene. In germline, CDR1 is ENHRY, CDR2 SYGVKD. This CDR3 is built from 17 residues. CDR3 in amino acids: CAISDPSGVRPRHEQFF. The CDR3 DNA sequence: TGTGCCATCAGTGATCCTAGCGGGGTCCGGCCTCGGCATGAGCAGTTCTTC.

The chain couples TRBV5-5 to TRBJ1-6, with TRBD1 matching over 11 bases. Germline CDR1 and CDR2: SGHKS and YYEKEE (reference sequence). The CDR3 spans 17 residues. J was trimmed by 6 bases and V by 3 bases; bases with no gene match: 8. CDR3 protein: CASSWGGQGAGNSPLHF. The CDR3 bases are TGTGCCAGCAGCTGGGGCGGACAGGGGGCGGGTAATTCACCCCTCCACTTT.

V and J are TRBV10-1 and TRBJ2-7; D is perhaps TRBD2 (6 bases). The V and J ends lost 11 bases and 7 bases respectively, with 36 bases between them. CDR1 WNHNN and CDR2 SYGVQD come from the germline V gene (reference sequence). This CDR3 region has 18 residues. The CDR3 loop reads CAGPLLKSGVGDRREQYV. CDR3 DNA: TGCGCCGGACCTCTCTTGAAGTCGGGAGTGGGGGATCGTAGGGAGCAGTACGTC.